These 8 T cell receptor beta chains originate from one sample sequenced in a study of CD8 T cells in ankylosing spondylitis. TCRdb recomputed calls from the 5' RACE reads with MiXCR, one row per CDR3 protein. This table has roughly 250,000 distinct CDR3 sequences, over 8.5% appearing once. The sample consisted of blood, either unsorted or a sorted T cell fraction (not recorded which). These receptors originate from a male donor with ankylosing spondylitis or in good health (not recorded which).

A few counts support this clonotype. The chain has TRBV20-1 and TRBJ2-1; TRBD2 aligns across 9 bases. The CDR3 length is 14 residues. Per the germline V gene, CDR1 is DFQATT and CDR2 is SNEGSKA (reference sequence). The V segment lost 3 bases and the J segment 4 bases; nucleotides outside the gene matches: 4. This CDR3 is CSASPSGDYNEQFF. CDR3 sequence (DNA): TGCAGTGCTAGTCCTAGCGGGGATTACAATGAGCAGTTCTTC.

In its sample, this clonotype was seen many times. The rearrangement uses TRBV10-3 and TRBJ2-1; D gene unclear. V was trimmed by 4 bases and J by 7 bases, leaving 8 bases between them. In germline, CDR1 is ENHRY, CDR2 SYGVKD. The CDR3 totals 12 residues. As DNA, the CDR3 is TGTGCCATCAGTGTAAAGGGAAATGAGCAGTTCTTC. It yields the protein CAISVKGNEQFF.

In this sample, this clonotype turned up many times. CDR3: CASSIEPGAPNEQFF. DNA of the CDR3: TGTGCCAGTAGTATAGAGCCGGGGGCCCCTAATGAGCAGTTCTTC. The V call is TRBV19, the J call TRBJ2-1; D is perhaps TRBD1 or TRBD2 (6 bases each). V was clipped by 0 bases and J by 7 bases, with 13 bases between them. CDR3 length equals 15 residues. The germline V gene encodes CDR1 LNHDA and CDR2 SQIVND (reference sequence). Full variable domain (outside the CDR3, taken from reference TRBV19 and TRBJ2-1): DGGITQSPKYLFRKEGQNVTLSCEQNLNHDAMYWYRQDPGQGLRLIYYSQIVNDFQKGDIAEGYSVSREKKESFPLTVTSAQKNPTAFYLCASSIEPGAPNEQFFGPGTRLTVL.

To note about this clonotype: Given a much more abundant clone one base away, this may be a read error. The V call is TRBV3-1, the J call TRBJ2-7; D is unclear. The CDR3 contains 14 residues. The germline CDR1 and CDR2 sequences are LGHDT and YNNKEL (reference sequence). The CDR3 coding sequence is TGTGCCAGCAGCCCCCGACAAGGTCCGTACGAGCGGTACTTC. Translation gives CASSPRQGPYERYF.

This chain uses TRBV6-2 or TRBV6-3 with TRBJ2-2, with a tentative D call TRBD1 (5 bases). The germline CDR1 and CDR2 sequences are MNHEY and SVGEGT. V shed 4 bases and J shed 3 bases, with 12 bases lying between them. The CDR3 has 15 amino acids. CDR3 bases: TGTGCCAGCAGTTCCGAAGGGGCCTACACCGGGGAGCTGTTTTTT. It codes for CASSSEGAYTGELFF.

The chain combines TRBV21-1 with TRBJ2-7; the table names TRBD1, a call not compared with the DNA. TRBV21-1 counts as a pseudogene. CDR3 length: 15 amino acids. This chain's CDR3 is CASSPHRDERDEQYF. The CDR3 DNA reads TGTGCCAGCAGCCCGCACAGGGATGAGCGAGACGAGCAGTACTTC.

The table lists this clonotype with many counts. This chain uses TRBV4-3 with TRBJ2-6, with a weak D call TRBD1 (6 bases). CDR1 is LGHNA and CDR2 is YSLEER in the germline V gene. This CDR3 contains 18 residues. V gave up 4 bases and J gave up 0 bases, with 16 bases separating them. The CDR3 reads CASSRLPQGNSGANVLTF. CDR3 DNA sequence: TGCGCCAGCAGCCGCCTGCCTCAGGGGAACTCTGGGGCCAACGTCCTGACTTTC.

This clonotype was counted at least ten times. The gene calls are TRBV20-1 and TRBJ2-7; 9 positions match TRBD2. The CDR3 has 15 residues. CDR1 and CDR2 from the germline V gene are DFQATT and SNEGSKA (reference sequence). V trimming: 6 bases; J trimming: 3 bases; junction bases outside the gene matches: 12. CDR3 residues: CSANPSGKNYYEQYF. Written as DNA, the CDR3 is TGCAGTGCCAACCCTAGCGGGAAAAATTACTACGAGCAGTACTTC.